This T cell receptor (beta chain) was sequenced in a study of shared T cell receptors in the human thymus. Using immunoSEQ multiplex PCR, the repertoire was profiled, and TCRdb retains in-frame clones only, with some absent. Among 65,000 to 70,000 clones, roughly 96% were seen once, and the ten largest hold 0.03% to 0.04%. The sequencing input was thymocytes. The receptor was isolated from a human donor.

The CDR3 reads CASSFRWVGQRNSPLHF. The CDR3 DNA sequence: TGTGCCAGCAGTTTTCGTTGGGTGGGACAGAGAAATTCACCCCTCCACTTT. The J gene is TRBJ1-6, the V gene TRBV27, with 7 bases that match TRBD1. The V and J ends lost 3 bases and 7 bases, in that order; junction bases with no gene match: 12. The germline gives CDR1 MNHEY, CDR2 SMNVEV (reference sequence). The CDR3 consists of 17 residues.